The 19 T cell receptor beta chains below were found in one sample sequenced in a study of CD8 T cells in ankylosing spondylitis. Which antigens these TCRs recognize remains unknown. TCRdb itself ran the 5' RACE reads through MiXCR, one entry per CDR3 protein. The sample includes fewer than 550,000 distinct CDR3 sequences, 5.3% of them seen just once. Study observations and caveats: Among TCR beta sequences, a motif of roughly 8 highly homologous variants appeared characteristic of ankylosing spondylitis blood.

The sample taken for sequencing was blood, either unsorted or a sorted T cell fraction (not recorded which). Receptors were obtained from a male donor with ankylosing spondylitis.

The sample holds many counts of this clonotype. The chain couples TRBV6-4 to TRBJ2-1; 11 positions match TRBD2. Germline CDR1 is MRHNA and CDR2 is SNTAGT. The V gene end was trimmed by 4 bases and the J gene end by 8 bases; junction bases not matched to a gene: 25. The CDR3 runs 21 residues. The CDR3 DNA sequence: TGTGCCAGCAGTGTCTTTAGCGGGAGGGAGGAGACGGAGCAGGTCAGCGATGAGCAGTTCTTC. Residues: CASSVFSGREETEQVSDEQFF.

About this clonotype itself: A much larger clone sits a single nucleotide away, making a read error possible. The chain joins TRBV20-1 to TRBJ2-5; perhaps TRBD2 as D (7 bases). Germline lookup yields CDR1 DFQATT and CDR2 SNEGSKA (reference sequence). The CDR3 consists of 14 residues. Deletions cut 5 bases from V and 4 bases from J, with 17 bases between. CDR3 DNA sequence: TGCAGTGCTGTACCCGGGGGGCCACTAGAGACCCAGTACTTC. Its translation is CSAVPGGPLETQYF.

This clonotype has ten or more counts. The CDR3 DNA reads TGCGCCAGCAGCCAGCTCACCGGGGGGGGTAACACCGGGGAGCTGTTTTTT. As protein: CASSQLTGGGNTGELFF. This chain connects TRBV4-3 to TRBJ2-2, with 8 bases fitting TRBD2. V trimming: 3 bases; J trimming: 2 bases; junction bases outside the gene matches: 8. The CDR3 runs 17 residues. Germline V gives CDR1 LGHNA, CDR2 YSLEER.

This clonotype appeared a few times. The chain carries TRBV5-1 and TRBJ2-2; the D is unclear. Germline V gene data show CDR1 as SGHRS and CDR2 as YFSETQ. The CDR3 is 13 amino acids. Trimming stripped 6 bases from V and 2 bases from J, with 8 bases between. The CDR3 is CASTLDNTGELFF. In nucleotides, the CDR3 is TGCGCCAGCACCCTCGACAACACCGGGGAGCTGTTTTTT.

In this sample, this clonotype turned up many times. The J gene is TRBJ2-2, the V gene TRBV4-1; possible D gene TRBD2, 6 bases. The CDR3 has 15 residues. Germline assignment: CDR1 MGHRA and CDR2 YSYEKL. Between the trimmed V and J ends, which lost 0 bases and 9 bases, there was a span of 14 bases. CDR3 in amino acids: CASSQDATRGRELFF. CDR3 sequence (DNA): TGCGCCAGCAGCCAAGATGCGACTAGAGGTCGGGAGCTGTTTTTT.

In its sample, this clonotype was seen many times. The V gene is TRBV20-1, the J gene TRBJ1-1; perhaps TRBD1 as D (6 bases). The CDR3 has 13 amino acids. Trimming left V 3 bases short and J 4 bases short, with 12 bases between. Per the germline V gene, CDR1 is DFQATT and CDR2 is SNEGSKA (reference sequence). The CDR3 nucleotides read TGCAGTGCTAGCAGGGGAAGGGCCACTGAAGCTTTCTTT. Translation: CSASRGRATEAFF.

This clonotype appeared once. Since a much larger clone is just one base distant, this may be a read error. The rearrangement joins TRBV20-1 to TRBJ1-4; 8 positions agree with TRBD1. Per germline, CDR1 DFQATT and CDR2 SNEGSKA (reference sequence). J lost 7 bases, V lost 4 bases, and 5 bases had no gene match. The CDR3 is 13 residues long. Here the CDR3 DNA reads TGCAGTGCTAAGACAGGGGAAACTGAAAAACTGTTTTTT. This sequence encodes CSAKTGETEKLFF.

This clonotype was seen repeatedly, ten times or more. The genes are TRBV7-9 and TRBJ2-1, with D unclear. The CDR3 extends over 16 amino acids. The germline CDR1 and CDR2 sequences are SEHNR and FQNEAQ (reference sequence). V was shortened by 2 bases and J by 4 bases, with 15 bases between the two germline ends. CDR3 bases: TGTGCCAGCAGCTTAAACTCCGTGTCAGATTACAATGAGCAGTTCTTC. Its protein is CASSLNSVSDYNEQFF. Supplemented by reference TRBV7-9 and TRBJ2-1, the full variable domain reads DTGVSQNPRHKITKRGQNVTFRCDPISEHNRLYWYRQTLGQGPEFLTYFQNEAQLEKSRLLSDRFSAERPKGSFSTLEIQRTEQGDSAMYLCASSLNSVSDYNEQFFGPGTRLTVL.

This clonotype has ten or more counts. The V call is TRBV9, the J call TRBJ2-3; D is possibly TRBD2 (6 bases). Between the trimmed V and J ends, which lost 4 bases and 6 bases, there was a span of 18 bases. This CDR3 is 15 amino acids long. CDR1 is SGDLS, CDR2 YYNGEE, per germline. In nucleotides, the CDR3 is TGTGCCAGCAGCCCAACGACTAGTGTGCTGGATACGCAGTATTTT. It is translated as CASSPTTSVLDTQYF. Supplemented by reference TRBV9 and TRBJ2-3, the full variable domain reads DSGVTQTPKHLITATGQRVTLRCSPRSGDLSVYWYQQSLDQGLQFLIQYYNGEERAKGNILERFSAQQFPDLHSELNLSSLELGDSALYFCASSPTTSVLDTQYFGPGTRLTVL.

The table lists this clonotype with many counts. This chain links TRBV7-2 with TRBJ2-7, with 12 bases aligning to TRBD2. J was trimmed by 2 bases and V by 4 bases; bases with no gene match: 0. The CDR3 totals 14 residues. Germline V lookup: CDR1 SGHTA, CDR2 FQGNSA. The CDR3 here is CASSSSGGAYEQYF. The CDR3 DNA reads as TGTGCCAGCAGCTCTAGCGGGGGGGCCTACGAGCAGTACTTC.

This clonotype was picked up many times. The V gene is TRBV3-1, the J gene TRBJ1-1; TRBD1 agrees at 7 bases. Per the germline V gene, CDR1 is LGHDT and CDR2 is YNNKEL (reference sequence). This CDR3 is built from 14 residues. The trim removed 2 bases at V and 5 bases at J, leaving 5 bases unmatched. Here the CDR3 DNA reads TGTGCCAGCAGCCAATTCGGGACAGATACTGAAGCTTTCTTT. It is translated as CASSQFGTDTEAFF.

This sequence joins TRBV7-2 and TRBJ2-6, with D perhaps matching TRBD2 (6 bases). Trimming shortened V by 8 bases and J by 0 bases, and 17 bases separated the two germline ends. The germline V gene has CDR1 SGHTA and CDR2 FQGNSA. The CDR3 is made up of 17 amino acids. CDR3 DNA sequence: TGTGCCAGCCGGCCCGGGACTTCCATCTCTGGGGCCAACGTCCTGACTTTC. Translation: CASRPGTSISGANVLTF.

There are many counts of this clonotype. The rearrangement uses TRBV7-3 and TRBJ1-1, with unresolved D. Looked up from germline, CDR1 is SGHTA and CDR2 is FQGTGA. This CDR3 comprises 14 residues. V shed 2 bases and J shed 3 bases, with 10 bases lying between them. The CDR3 coding sequence is TGTGCCAGCAGCTTAGGAGCCGGGTACACTGAAGCTTTCTTT. Translated: CASSLGAGYTEAFF.

This clonotype was counted ten times or more. This rearrangement joins TRBV20-1 to TRBJ1-1; 7 positions agree with TRBD1. The CDR3 loop spans 16 amino acids. The junction had 12 bases not matched to a gene; V was cut back by 5 bases and J by 0 bases. Germline values: CDR1 DFQATT, CDR2 SNEGSKA (reference sequence). Here the CDR3 reads CSALNRGRGMNTEAFF. For the CDR3, the DNA is TGCAGTGCTCTCAACAGGGGTAGAGGGATGAACACTGAAGCTTTCTTT.

The chain recombines TRBV12-5 with TRBJ2-3, with no clear D. Looked up from germline, CDR1 is LGHNT and CDR2 is FRNRAP. The V gene lost 1 base and the J gene lost 2 bases, with 7 bases spanning the gap. The CDR3 is 14 residues long. CDR3 in amino acids: CASGLGGLTDTQYF. CDR3 bases: TGTGCTAGTGGTTTGGGCGGTCTCACAGATACGCAGTATTTT.

This clonotype came up many times. The chain couples TRBV29-1 to TRBJ1-1, with D tentatively TRBD1 (5 bases). Trimming left V 0 bases short and J 1 base short, with 9 bases between. Germline-derived CDR1 and CDR2 are SQVTM and ANQGSEA. The CDR3 runs to 14 residues. The DNA for the CDR3 is TGCAGCGTTGAAGACCCGGGGGGGAACACTGAAGCTTTCTTT. It codes for CSVEDPGGNTEAFF.

In its sample, this clonotype was seen a few times. The CDR3 here is CASSWGLSFGEQYF. In DNA, the CDR3 is TGTGCCAGCAGCTGGGGACTGTCCTTCGGTGAGCAGTACTTC. This chain links TRBV7-2 with TRBJ2-7; a possible D gene is TRBD2 (6 bases). CDR1 and CDR2 from the germline V gene are SGHTA and FQGNSA. The CDR3 contains 14 residues. Trimming removed 4 bases from V and 7 bases from J, with 17 bases in between.

In this sample, this clonotype turned up a few times. The rearrangement joins TRBV4-2 to TRBJ2-1; 10 bases align to TRBD2. The CDR3 contains 15 residues. Per germline, CDR1 LGHNA and CDR2 YNFKEQ. J was trimmed by 8 bases and V by 3 bases; bases with no gene match: 7. The CDR3 nucleotides are TGTGCCAGCAGCCACCGGACTAGCGGCGGGGATGAGCAGTTCTTC. Encoded protein: CASSHRTSGGDEQFF.

This clonotype was counted only a few times. J is TRBJ2-1 and V is TRBV2; maybe TRBD2 (5 bases). This CDR3 has 16 amino acids. Germline lookup yields CDR1 SNHLY and CDR2 FYNNEI. V was trimmed by 4 bases and J by 2 bases, leaving 15 bases between them. The CDR3 sequence is CASSVVTGSAYNEQFF. The CDR3 bases are TGTGCCAGCAGTGTAGTAACGGGATCTGCCTACAATGAGCAGTTCTTC.